This T cell receptor (beta chain) was observed in a study of shared clonotypes between healthy human individuals. The method was immunoSEQ multiplex PCR; TCRdb's version includes in-frame clones alone and lacks a portion of them. The sample lists 95,000 to 120,000 clones, under 70% occurring once. Concerning this clone: One end of the junction does not line up with germline, which may come from a read error.

Germline lookup yields CDR1 SNHLY and CDR2 FYNNEI. There are 15 residues in the CDR3. This sequence originates from a woman aged 25 to 39 in good health. Material: memory CD8+ T cells sorted from blood. Sample subset: CD45RO+ cells pooled with CCR7-negative TemRA cells. This sequence joins TRBV2 and TRBJ2-7; 13 bases line up with TRBD2. The chain's CDR3 is CASSEVLRTSGRLHF. The CDR3 DNA reads as TGTGCCAGCAGTGAGGTACTGAGGACTAGCGGGAGATTGCACTTC.